The source of this T cell receptor beta chain is a study of T cell repertoires in cytomegalovirus infection. Overall study: Recently identified HLA-C-restricted CMV epitopes were among the peptides used. Shared public TCR beta signatures pointed to both CMV infection and a matching HLA type.

For this clonotype: Its cognate antigen is unknown.

Notes on the study in general: Identification of carriers of CMV plus the relevant HLA was achieved through cumulative public TCR beta family frequency. The response measured ex vivo was dominated by TCR beta clonotypes (HLA-C-restricted and CMV-specific).

In TCRdb, the reads were re-called with MiXCR into one record per CDR3 protein. The repertoire holds roughly 78,000 distinct CDR3 sequences, around 42% seen once, with 90% to 95% in the top ten. Per the germline V gene, CDR1 is SNHLY and CDR2 is FYNNEI. This CDR3 contains 13 residues. With 7 bases removed from V and 4 bases from J, the gap between germline ends came to 10 bases. This material consisted of CD8+ T cells from cultured PBMCs, taken from culture after CMV antigen stimulation. The receptor comes from a human donor in good health (CMV status not recorded). Some clones in this sample may be carry-over from other donors' samples. This rearrangement joins TRBV2 to TRBJ1-4; D might be TRBD1 (5 bases). The CDR3 region is CASKTAGNEKLFF. The CDR3 DNA reads as TGTGCCAGCAAGACAGCCGGTAATGAAAAACTGTTTTTT.